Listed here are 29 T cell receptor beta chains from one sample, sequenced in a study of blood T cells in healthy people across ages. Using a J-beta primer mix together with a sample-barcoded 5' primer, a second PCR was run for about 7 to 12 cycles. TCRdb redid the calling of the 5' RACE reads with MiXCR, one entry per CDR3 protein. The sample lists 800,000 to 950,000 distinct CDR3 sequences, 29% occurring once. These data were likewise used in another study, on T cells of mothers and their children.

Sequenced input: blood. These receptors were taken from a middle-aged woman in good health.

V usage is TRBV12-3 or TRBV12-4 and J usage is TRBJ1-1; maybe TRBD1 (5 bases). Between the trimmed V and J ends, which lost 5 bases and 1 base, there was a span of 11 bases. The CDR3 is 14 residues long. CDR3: CASSPGHGNTEAFF. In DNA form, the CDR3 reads TGTGCCAGCAGTCCCGGACACGGGAACACTGAAGCTTTCTTT.

Here the CDR3 reads CASSTTGHNSYNEQFF. CDR3 DNA: TGCGCCAGCTCCACAACCGGACATAACTCCTACAATGAGCAGTTCTTC. The chain recombines TRBV5-1 with TRBJ2-1; perhaps TRBD1 as D (5 bases). The CDR3 length is 16 residues. The V end lost 7 bases, the J end lost 0 bases, and 17 bases lay between the germline ends. Per the germline V gene, CDR1 is SGHRS and CDR2 is YFSETQ.

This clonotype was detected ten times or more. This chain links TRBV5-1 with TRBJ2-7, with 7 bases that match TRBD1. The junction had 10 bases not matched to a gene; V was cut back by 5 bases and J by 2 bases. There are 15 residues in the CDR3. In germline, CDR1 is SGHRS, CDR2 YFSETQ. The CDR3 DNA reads TGCGCCAGCAGTCGCACCGGGACAGCACCCTACGAGCAGTACTTC. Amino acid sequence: CASSRTGTAPYEQYF.

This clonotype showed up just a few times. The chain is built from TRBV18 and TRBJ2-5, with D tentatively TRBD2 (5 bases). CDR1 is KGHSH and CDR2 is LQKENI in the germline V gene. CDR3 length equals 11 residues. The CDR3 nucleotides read TGTGCTGGAGGAAACCAAGAGACCCAGTACTTC. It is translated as CAGGNQETQYF.

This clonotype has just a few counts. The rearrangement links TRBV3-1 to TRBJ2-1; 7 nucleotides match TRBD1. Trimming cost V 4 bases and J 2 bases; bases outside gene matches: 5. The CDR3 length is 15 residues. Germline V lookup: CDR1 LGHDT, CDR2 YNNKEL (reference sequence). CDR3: CASSRTGTAYNEQFF. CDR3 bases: TGTGCCAGCAGCCGCACCGGGACAGCCTACAATGAGCAGTTCTTC.

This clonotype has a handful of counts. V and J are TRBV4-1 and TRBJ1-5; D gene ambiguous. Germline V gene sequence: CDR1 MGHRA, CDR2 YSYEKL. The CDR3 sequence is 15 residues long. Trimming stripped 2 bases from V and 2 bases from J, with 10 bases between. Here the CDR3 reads CASSQSGMGNQPQHF. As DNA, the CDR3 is TGCGCCAGCAGCCAATCGGGTATGGGCAATCAGCCCCAGCATTTT.

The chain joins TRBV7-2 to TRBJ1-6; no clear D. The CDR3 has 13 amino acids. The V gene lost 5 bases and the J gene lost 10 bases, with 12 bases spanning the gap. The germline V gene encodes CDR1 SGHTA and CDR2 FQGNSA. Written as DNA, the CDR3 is TGTGCCAGCAGCCCAGATGTCTCGTCACCCCTCCACTTT. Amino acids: CASSPDVSSPLHF.

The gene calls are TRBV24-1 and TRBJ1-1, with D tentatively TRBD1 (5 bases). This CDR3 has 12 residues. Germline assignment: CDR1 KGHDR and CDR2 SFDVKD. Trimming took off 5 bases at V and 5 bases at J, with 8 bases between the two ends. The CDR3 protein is CATSGGGTEAFF. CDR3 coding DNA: TGTGCCACCAGTGGGGGGGGGACTGAAGCTTTCTTT.

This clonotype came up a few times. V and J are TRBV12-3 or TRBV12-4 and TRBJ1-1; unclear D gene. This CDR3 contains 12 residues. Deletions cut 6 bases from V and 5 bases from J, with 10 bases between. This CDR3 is CASRRQVTEAFF. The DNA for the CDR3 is TGTGCCAGCAGAAGACAAGTGACTGAAGCTTTCTTT.

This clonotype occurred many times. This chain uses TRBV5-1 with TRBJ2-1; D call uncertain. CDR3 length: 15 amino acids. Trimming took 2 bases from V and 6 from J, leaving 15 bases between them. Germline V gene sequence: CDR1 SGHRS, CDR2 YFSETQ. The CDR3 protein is CASSLGQGLGNEQFF. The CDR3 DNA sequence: TGCGCCAGCAGCTTAGGCCAAGGGCTAGGCAATGAGCAGTTCTTC.

The CDR3 nucleotides are TGCGCCAGCAGCTCCCTGGGAGGACAGGGGGCTTTTGAGCAGTTCTTC. The encoded protein is CASSSLGGQGAFEQFF. This chain links TRBV5-1 with TRBJ2-1, with TRBD1 matching 11 bases. The CDR3 contains 16 residues. The V and J ends lost 3 bases and 9 bases, in that order; junction bases with no gene match: 11. CDR1 is SGHRS, CDR2 YFSETQ, per germline.

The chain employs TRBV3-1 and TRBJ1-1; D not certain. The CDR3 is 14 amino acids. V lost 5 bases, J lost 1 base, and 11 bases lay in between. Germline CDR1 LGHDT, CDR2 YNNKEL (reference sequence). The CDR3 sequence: CASSSRTTNTEAFF. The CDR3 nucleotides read TGTGCCAGCAGCTCAAGGACCACGAACACTGAAGCTTTCTTT.

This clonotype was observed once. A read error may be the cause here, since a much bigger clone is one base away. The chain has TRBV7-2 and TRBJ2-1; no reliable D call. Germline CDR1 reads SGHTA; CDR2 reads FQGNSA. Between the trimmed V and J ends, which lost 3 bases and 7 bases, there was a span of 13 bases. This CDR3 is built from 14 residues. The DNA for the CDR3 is TGTGCCAGCAGCTTTGGCGCCGACCGAAATGAGCAGTTCTTC. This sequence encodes CASSFGADRNEQFF. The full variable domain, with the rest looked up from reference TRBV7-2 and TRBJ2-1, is GAGVSQSPSNKVTEKGKDVELRCDPISGHTALYWYRQSLGQGLEFLIYFQGNSAPDKSGLPSDRFSAERTGGSVSTLTIQRTQQEDSAVYLCASSFGADRNEQFFGPGTRLTVL.

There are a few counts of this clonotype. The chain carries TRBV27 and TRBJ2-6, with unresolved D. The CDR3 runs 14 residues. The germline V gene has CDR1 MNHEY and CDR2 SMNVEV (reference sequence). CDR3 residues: CASAYLSGANVLTF. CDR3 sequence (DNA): TGTGCAAGCGCGTATCTCTCTGGGGCCAACGTCCTGACTTTC.

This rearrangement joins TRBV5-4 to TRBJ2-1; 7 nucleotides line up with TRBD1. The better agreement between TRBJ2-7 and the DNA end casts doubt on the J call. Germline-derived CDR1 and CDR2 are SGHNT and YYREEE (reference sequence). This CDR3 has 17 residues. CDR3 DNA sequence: TGTGCCAGCAGCTCGGGACAGTCCGATTCCTCCTACAATGAGCAGTACTTC. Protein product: CASSSGQSDSSYNEQYF.

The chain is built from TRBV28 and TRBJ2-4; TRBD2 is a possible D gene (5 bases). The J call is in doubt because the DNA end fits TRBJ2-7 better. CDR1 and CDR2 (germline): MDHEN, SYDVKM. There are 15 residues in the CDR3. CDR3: CASSSLEPTRGEQYF. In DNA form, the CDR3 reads TGTGCCAGCAGTTCCTTAGAGCCTACACGGGGCGAGCAGTACTTC.

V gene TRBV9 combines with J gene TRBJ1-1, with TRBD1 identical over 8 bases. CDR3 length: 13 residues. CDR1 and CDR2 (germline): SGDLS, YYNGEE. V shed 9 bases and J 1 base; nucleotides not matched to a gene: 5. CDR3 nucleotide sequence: TGTGCCACCGCAACAGGGGGGAACACTGAAGCTTTCTTT. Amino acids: CATATGGNTEAFF.

The chain's CDR3 is CASREDGTGLFF. In DNA form, the CDR3 reads TGCGCCAGCAGGGAGGACGGGACAGGGTTGTTTTTT. V and J are TRBV5-1 and TRBJ2-2, with TRBD1 matching 9 bases. This CDR3 has 12 amino acids. Germline V CDR1 and CDR2: SGHRS, YFSETQ. The junction had 8 bases not matched to a gene; V was cut back by 5 bases and J by 15 bases.

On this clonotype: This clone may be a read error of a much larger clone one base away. CDR3 loop: CASRIAGPIYEQYF. CDR3 bases: TGTGCCAGCAGGATAGCGGGGCCCATCTACGAGCAGTACTTC. The gene calls are TRBV12-3 or TRBV12-4 and TRBJ2-7, with 8 bases matching TRBD2. Trimming removed 6 bases from V and 3 bases from J; junction bases left unmatched: 7. The CDR3 spans 14 residues.

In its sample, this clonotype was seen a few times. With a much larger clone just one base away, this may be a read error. CDR3 sequence reads: CASSGQGAGNEQFF. CDR3 in DNA: TGTGCCAGCAGCGGACAGGGGGCCGGTAATGAGCAGTTCTTC. This chain uses TRBV2 with TRBJ2-1, with 11 bases that match TRBD1. Germline CDR1 and CDR2: SNHLY and FYNNEI. The CDR3 contains 14 residues. The J segment lost 7 bases and the V segment lost 6 bases, leaving 5 bases of the junction unmatched.

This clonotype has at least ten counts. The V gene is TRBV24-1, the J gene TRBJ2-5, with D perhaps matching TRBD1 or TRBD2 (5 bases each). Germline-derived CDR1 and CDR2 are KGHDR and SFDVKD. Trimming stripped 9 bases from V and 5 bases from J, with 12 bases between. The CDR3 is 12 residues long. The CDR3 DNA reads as TGTGCCACCGGGACCCCGGGGGAGACCCAGTACTTC. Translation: CATGTPGETQYF.

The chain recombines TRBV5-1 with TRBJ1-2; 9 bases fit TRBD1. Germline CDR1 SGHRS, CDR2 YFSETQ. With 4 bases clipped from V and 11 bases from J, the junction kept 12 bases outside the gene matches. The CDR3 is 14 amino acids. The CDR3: CASSPDRGSNPYTF. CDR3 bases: TGCGCCAGCAGCCCGGACAGGGGAAGCAACCCATACACCTTC. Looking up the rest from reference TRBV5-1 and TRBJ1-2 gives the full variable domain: KAGVTQTPRYLIKTRGQQVTLSCSPISGHRSVSWYQQTPGQGLQFLFEYFSETQRNKGNFPGRFSGRQFSNSRSEMNVSTLELGDSALYLCASSPDRGSNPYTFGSGTRLTVV.

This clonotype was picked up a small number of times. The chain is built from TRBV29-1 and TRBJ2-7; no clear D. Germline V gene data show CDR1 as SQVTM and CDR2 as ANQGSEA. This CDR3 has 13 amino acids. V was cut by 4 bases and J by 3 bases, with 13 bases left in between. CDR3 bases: TGCAGCGTTGCTAGGCTGCGCGACTACGAGCAGTACTTC. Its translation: CSVARLRDYEQYF.

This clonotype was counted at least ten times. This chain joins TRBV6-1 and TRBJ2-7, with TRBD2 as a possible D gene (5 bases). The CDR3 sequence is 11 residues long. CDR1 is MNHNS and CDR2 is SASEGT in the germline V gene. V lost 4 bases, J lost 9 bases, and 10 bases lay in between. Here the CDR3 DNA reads TGTGCCAGCAGTGGGGAGAGAAGGCAGTACTTC. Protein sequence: CASSGERRQYF.

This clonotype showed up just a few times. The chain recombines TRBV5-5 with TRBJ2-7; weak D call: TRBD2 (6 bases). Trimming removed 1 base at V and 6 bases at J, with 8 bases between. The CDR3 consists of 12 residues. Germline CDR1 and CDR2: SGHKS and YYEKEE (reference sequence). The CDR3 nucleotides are TGTGCCAGCAGCTTGCGGGACTGCGAGCAGTACTTC. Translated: CASSLRDCEQYF.

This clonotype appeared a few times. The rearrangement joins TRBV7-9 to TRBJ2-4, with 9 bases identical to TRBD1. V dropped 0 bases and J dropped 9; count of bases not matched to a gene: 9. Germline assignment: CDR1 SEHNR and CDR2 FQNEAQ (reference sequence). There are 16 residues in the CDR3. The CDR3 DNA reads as TGTGCCAGCAGCTTAGCGGGACAGGGTCCGTCGGGCATTCAGTACTTC. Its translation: CASSLAGQGPSGIQYF. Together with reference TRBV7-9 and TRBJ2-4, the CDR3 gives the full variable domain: DTGVSQNPRHKITKRGQNVTFRCDPISEHNRLYWYRQTLGQGPEFLTYFQNEAQLEKSRLLSDRFSAERPKGSFSTLEIQRTEQGDSAMYLCASSLAGQGPSGIQYFGAGTRLSVL.

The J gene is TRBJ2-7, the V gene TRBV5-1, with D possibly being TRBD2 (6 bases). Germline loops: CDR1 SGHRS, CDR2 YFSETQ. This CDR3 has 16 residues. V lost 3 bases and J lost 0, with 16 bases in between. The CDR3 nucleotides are TGCGCCAGCAGCTCCGAGGGACTGTCTAACTCCTACGAGCAGTACTTC. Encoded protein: CASSSEGLSNSYEQYF.

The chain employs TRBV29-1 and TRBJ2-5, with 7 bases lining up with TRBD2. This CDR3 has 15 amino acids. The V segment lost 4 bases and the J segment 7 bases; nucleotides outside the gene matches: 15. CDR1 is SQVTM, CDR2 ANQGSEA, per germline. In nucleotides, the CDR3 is TGCAGCGTTGCCCTCGGGAGCGAGAGCGGGGTGACCCAGTACTTC. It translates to CSVALGSESGVTQYF. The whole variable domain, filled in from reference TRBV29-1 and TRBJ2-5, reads SAVISQKPSRDICQRGTSLTIQCQVDSQVTMMFWYRQQPGQSLTLIATANQGSEATYESGFVIDKFPISRPNLTFSTLTVSNMSPEDSSIYLCSVALGSESGVTQYFGPGTRLLVL.

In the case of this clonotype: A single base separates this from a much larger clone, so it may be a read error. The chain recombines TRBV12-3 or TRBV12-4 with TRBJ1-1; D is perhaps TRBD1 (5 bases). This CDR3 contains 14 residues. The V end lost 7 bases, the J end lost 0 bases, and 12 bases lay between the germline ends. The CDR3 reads CASIGVTLNTEAFF. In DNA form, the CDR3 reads TGTGCCAGCATAGGGGTCACTCTGAACACTGAAGCTTTCTTT.